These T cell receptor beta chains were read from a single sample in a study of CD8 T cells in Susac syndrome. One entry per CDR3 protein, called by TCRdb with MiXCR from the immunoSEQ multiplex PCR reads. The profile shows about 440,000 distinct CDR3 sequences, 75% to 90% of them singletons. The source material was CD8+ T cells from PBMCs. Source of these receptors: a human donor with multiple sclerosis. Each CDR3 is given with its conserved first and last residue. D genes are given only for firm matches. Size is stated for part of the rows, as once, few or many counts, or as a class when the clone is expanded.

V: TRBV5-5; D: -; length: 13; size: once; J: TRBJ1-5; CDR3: CASSPRGKKPQHF; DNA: TGTGCCAGCAGCCCGAGGGGGAAGAAGCCCCAGCATTTT
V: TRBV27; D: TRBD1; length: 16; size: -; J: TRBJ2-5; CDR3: CASSLTGQGARETQYF; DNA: TGTGCCAGCAGTTTAACCGGACAGGGGGCCAGAGAGACCCAGTACTTC
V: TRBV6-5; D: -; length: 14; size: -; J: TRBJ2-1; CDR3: CASSSDSSYNEQFF; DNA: TGTGCCAGCAGCTCGGACAGCTCCTACAATGAGCAGTTCTTC
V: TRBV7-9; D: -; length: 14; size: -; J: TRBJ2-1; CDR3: CASRWDLTYNEQFF; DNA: TGTGCCAGCAGATGGGACCTTACCTACAATGAGCAGTTCTTC
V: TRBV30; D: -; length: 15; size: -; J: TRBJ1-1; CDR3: CAWIHGRTMNTEAFF; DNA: TGTGCCTGGATACACGGGCGGACCATGAACACTGAAGCTTTCTTT
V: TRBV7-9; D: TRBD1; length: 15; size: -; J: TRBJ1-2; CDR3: CASSTPRDRVDGYTF; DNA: TGTGCCAGCAGCACTCCCAGGGACAGGGTGGATGGCTACACCTTC
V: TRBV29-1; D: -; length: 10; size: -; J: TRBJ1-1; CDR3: CSVEITEAFF; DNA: TGCAGCGTCGAAATCACTGAAGCTTTCTTT
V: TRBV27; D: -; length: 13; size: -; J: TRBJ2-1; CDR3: CASSLTLYNEQFF; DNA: TGTGCCAGCAGTTTGACCCTTTACAATGAGCAGTTCTTC
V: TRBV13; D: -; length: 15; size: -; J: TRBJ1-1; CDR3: CASSPTGQPDTEAFF; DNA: TGTGCCAGCAGCCCCACGGGGCAGCCAGACACTGAAGCTTTCTTT
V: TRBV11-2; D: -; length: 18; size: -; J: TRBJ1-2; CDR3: CASSWGGTDERINYGYTF; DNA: TGTGCCAGCAGCTGGGGTGGGACGGATGAGCGGATTAACTATGGCTACACCTTC
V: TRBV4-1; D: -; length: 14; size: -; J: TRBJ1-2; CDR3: CASSQELGDYGYTF; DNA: TGCGCCAGCAGCCAAGAGCTCGGGGACTATGGCTACACCTTC
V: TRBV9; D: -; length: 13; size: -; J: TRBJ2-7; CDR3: CASSAGNPYEQYF; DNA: TGTGCCAGCAGCGCCGGGAACCCCTACGAGCAGTACTTC
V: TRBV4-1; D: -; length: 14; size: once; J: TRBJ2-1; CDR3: CASSPVSDYNEQFF; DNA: TGCGCCAGCAGCCCGGTTTCAGATTACAATGAGCAGTTCTTC
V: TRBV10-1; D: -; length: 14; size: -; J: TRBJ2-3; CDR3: CASSEFGDTDTQYF; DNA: TGCGCCAGCAGTGAGTTCGGGGACACAGATACGCAGTATTTT
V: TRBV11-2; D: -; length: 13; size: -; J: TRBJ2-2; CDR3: CASSLLDTGELFF; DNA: TGTGCCAGCAGCTTATTGGACACCGGGGAGCTGTTTTTT
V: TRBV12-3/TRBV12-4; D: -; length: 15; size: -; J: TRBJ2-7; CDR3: CASSSGGDNLYEQYF; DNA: TGTGCCAGCAGTTCTGGGGGGGACAACCTCTACGAGCAGTACTTC
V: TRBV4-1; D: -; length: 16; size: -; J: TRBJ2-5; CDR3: CASSQDGGLGQETQYF; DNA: TGCGCCAGCAGCCAAGATGGGGGGTTGGGGCAAGAGACCCAGTACTTC
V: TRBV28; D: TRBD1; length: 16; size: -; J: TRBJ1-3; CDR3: CASSLYQGASGNTIYF; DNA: TGTGCCAGCAGTTTATATCAGGGGGCGAGTGGAAACACCATATATTTT
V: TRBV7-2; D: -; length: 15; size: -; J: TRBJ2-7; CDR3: CASSLRVGPHYEQYF; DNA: TGTGCCAGCAGCTTAAGAGTGGGACCCCACTACGAGCAGTACTTC
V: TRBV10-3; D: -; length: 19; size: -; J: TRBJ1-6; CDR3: CAISESLDSESHGDSPLHF; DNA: TGTGCCATCAGTGAGTCGTTGGACAGCGAGTCCCACGGAGATTCACCCCTCCACTTT
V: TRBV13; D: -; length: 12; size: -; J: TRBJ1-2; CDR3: CASSERGNGYTF; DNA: TGTGCCAGCAGCGAACGCGGGAATGGCTACACCTTC
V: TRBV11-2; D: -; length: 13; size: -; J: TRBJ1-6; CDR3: CASSLGFGSPLHF; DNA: TGTGCCAGCAGCTTAGGGTTTGGTTCACCCCTCCACTTT
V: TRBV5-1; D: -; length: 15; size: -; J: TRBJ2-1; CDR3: CASSPRGGAGNEQFF; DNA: TGCGCCAGCAGCCCGAGGGGGGGCGCGGGAAATGAGCAGTTCTTC
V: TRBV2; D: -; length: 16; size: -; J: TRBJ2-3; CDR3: CASSEPGAPFTDTQYF; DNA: TGTGCCAGCAGTGAACCCGGTGCTCCTTTCACAGATACGCAGTATTTT
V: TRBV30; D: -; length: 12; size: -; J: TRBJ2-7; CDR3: CAWSVRGNEQYF; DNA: TGTGCCTGGAGTGTACGAGGGAACGAGCAGTACTTC
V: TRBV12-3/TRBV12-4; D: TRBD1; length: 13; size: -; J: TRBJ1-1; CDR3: CASSYLTGGESFF; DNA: TGTGCCAGCAGTTACCTGACAGGGGGCGAATCTTTCTTT
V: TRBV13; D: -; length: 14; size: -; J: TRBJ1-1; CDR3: CASSAGRPFTEAFF; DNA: TGTGCCAGCAGCGCGGGACGGCCGTTTACTGAAGCTTTCTTT
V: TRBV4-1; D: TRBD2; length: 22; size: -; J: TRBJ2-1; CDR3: CASSQAGSGTTRFARSYNEQFF; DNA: TGCGCCAGCAGCCAGGCTGGTTCTGGGACTACACGGTTTGCACGGTCCTACAATGAGCAGTTCTTC
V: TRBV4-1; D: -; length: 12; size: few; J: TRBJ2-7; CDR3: CASSQEIDEQYF; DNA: TGCGCCAGCAGCCAAGAGATAGACGAGCAGTACTTC
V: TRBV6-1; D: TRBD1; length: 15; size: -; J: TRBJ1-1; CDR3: CASSSYPGGGTEAFF; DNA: TGTGCCAGCAGTTCCTACCCAGGGGGAGGCACTGAAGCTTTCTTT
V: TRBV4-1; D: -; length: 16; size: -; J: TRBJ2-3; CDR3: CASSQDGLPDTGTQYF; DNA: TGCGCCAGCAGCCAGGACGGACTACCTGACACAGGTACGCAGTATTTT
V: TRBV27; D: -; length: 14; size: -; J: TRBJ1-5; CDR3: CASSLGASNQPQHF; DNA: TGTGCCAGCAGTTTGGGAGCTAGCAATCAGCCCCAGCATTTT
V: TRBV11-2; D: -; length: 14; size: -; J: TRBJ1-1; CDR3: CASSLGAINAEAFF; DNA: TGTGCCAGCAGCTTAGGGGCCATAAACGCTGAAGCTTTCTTT
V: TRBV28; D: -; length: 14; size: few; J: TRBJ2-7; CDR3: CASSLRGTSYEQYF; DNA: TGTGCCAGCAGTTTAAGGGGGACTTCCTACGAGCAGTACTTC
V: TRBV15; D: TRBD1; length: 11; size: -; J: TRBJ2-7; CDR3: CATSGGLEQYF; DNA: TGTGCCACCTCAGGGGGCCTGGAGCAGTACTTC
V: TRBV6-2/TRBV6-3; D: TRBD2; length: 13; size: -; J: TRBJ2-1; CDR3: CASSLVAGDEQFF; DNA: TGTGCCAGCAGTTTAGTAGCGGGAGATGAGCAGTTCTTC
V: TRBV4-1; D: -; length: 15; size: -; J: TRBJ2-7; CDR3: CASSQGEGVLDEQYF; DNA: TGCGCCAGCAGCCAGGGAGAGGGGGTTTTAGACGAGCAGTACTTC
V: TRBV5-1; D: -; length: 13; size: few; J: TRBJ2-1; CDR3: CASSLDTYNEQFF; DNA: TGCGCCAGCAGCTTGGACACCTACAATGAGCAGTTCTTC
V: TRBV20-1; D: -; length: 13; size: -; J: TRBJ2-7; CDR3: CSARRLGWNEQYF; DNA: TGCAGTGCTAGACGACTAGGATGGAACGAGCAGTACTTC
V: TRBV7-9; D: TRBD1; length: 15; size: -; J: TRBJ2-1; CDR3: CASSLETGGTLKQFF; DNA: TGTGCCAGCAGCTTAGAGACAGGGGGGACACTGAAGCAGTTCTTC
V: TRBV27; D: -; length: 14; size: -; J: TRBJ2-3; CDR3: CASSSPDSTDTQYF; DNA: TGTGCCAGCAGTTCCCCGGACAGCACAGATACGCAGTATTTT
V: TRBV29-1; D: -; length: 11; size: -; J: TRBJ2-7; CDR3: CSVRETYEQYF; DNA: TGCAGCGTTCGGGAAACCTACGAGCAGTACTTC
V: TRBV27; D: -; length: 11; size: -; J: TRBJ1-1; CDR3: CASIRGAEAFF; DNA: TGTGCCAGTATAAGGGGGGCTGAAGCTTTCTTT
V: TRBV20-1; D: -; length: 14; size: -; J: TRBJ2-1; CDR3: CSAYTENSYNEQFF; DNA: TGCAGTGCTTATACAGAAAACTCCTACAATGAGCAGTTCTTC
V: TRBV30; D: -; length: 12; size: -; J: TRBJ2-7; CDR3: CAWSEGVYEQYF; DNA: TGTGCCTGGAGTGAAGGGGTATACGAGCAGTACTTC
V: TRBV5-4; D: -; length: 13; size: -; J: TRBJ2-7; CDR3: CASSLGGINEQYF; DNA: TGTGCCAGCAGCTTGGGGGGGATCAACGAGCAGTACTTC
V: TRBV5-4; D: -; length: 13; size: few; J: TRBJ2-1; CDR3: CASSLAKYNEQFF; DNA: TGTGCCAGCAGCTTGGCGAAGTACAATGAGCAGTTCTTC
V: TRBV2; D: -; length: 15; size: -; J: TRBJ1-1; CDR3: CASSEVTGLNTEAFF; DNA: TGTGCCAGCAGTGAAGTGACAGGATTGAACACTGAAGCTTTCTTT
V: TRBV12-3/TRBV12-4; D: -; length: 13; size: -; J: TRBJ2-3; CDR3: CASSPNPRDTQYF; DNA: TGTGCCAGCAGCCCCAACCCGAGAGATACGCAGTATTTT
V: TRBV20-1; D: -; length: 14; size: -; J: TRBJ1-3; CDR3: CSARDRVYGNTIYF; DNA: TGCAGTGCTAGAGATCGAGTTTACGGAAACACCATATATTTT
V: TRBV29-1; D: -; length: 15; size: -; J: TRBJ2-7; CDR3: CSVESGSSEAYEQYF; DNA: TGCAGCGTTGAAAGCGGCTCGTCCGAAGCCTACGAGCAGTACTTC